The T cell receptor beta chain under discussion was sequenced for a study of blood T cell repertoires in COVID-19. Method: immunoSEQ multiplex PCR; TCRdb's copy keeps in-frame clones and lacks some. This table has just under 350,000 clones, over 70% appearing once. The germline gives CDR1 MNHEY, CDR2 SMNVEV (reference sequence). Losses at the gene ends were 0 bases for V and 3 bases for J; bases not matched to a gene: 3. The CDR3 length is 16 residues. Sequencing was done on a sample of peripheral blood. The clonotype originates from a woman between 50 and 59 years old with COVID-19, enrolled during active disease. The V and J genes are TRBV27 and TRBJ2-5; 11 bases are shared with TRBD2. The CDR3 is CASSLSLAGGEETQYF. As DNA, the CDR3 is TGTGCCAGCAGTTTATCGCTAGCGGGGGGCGAAGAGACCCAGTACTTC.